This T cell receptor (beta chain) was recorded in a study of T cell repertoires in cytomegalovirus infection (dated 2019 in TCRdb). As for the study more broadly: Alongside well-studied HLA-B-restricted epitopes, the peptide stimulations were aimed at recently identified HLA-C-restricted CMV epitopes, whose presentation resists viral immunomodulation. Because public TCR beta signatures pointed to carriage of CMV infection together with the matching HLA type, the HLA type of each donor mattered for the analysis. The paper's findings and limits, for the study overall: The ex vivo response was dominated by HLA-C-restricted CMV-specific TCR beta clonotypes, which also provided the single most frequent clonotype in two of eight donors. In both this cohort and an independent roughly 400-donor cohort, the cumulative frequency of public TCR beta family members distinguished carriers of CMV infection plus the relevant HLA type.

The treatment or condition label for this specimen denotes: in vitro stimulation with specific CMV peptide epitopes to enrich CMV-specific T cells. About this clonotype: Its antigen remains unidentified. Base qualities were left out, and no much larger clone turns up one base away.

TCRdb records Illumina HiSeq 1500 as the sequencer. Using fastp at Q25 and MiXCR, TCRdb reprocessed the public reads and kept productive beta chains. All rows with the same CDR3 protein become a single entry with the most common DNA and genes. The sample has roughly 990,000 distinct CDR3 sequences on record, around 30% of them singletons. The top ten constitute around an eighth of the sample. Relative to germline, V is 3 bases shorter and J is 0 bases shorter, with 9 bases between their ends. From cysteine to phenylalanine, the CDR3 is 15 amino acids long. Kept here is only the CDR3 DNA, which spans 45 bases and is read in frame from base 1. The germline V gene supplies CDR1 WSHSY and CDR2 SAAADI.

The source is a human donor in good health (CMV status not recorded). Some clones in this sample may be carry-over from other donors' samples. The sample here was cultured CD8+ T cells from PBMCs, taken from culture after CMV antigen stimulation. The rearranged chain carries TRBV10-2 and TRBJ1-5; the D gene cannot be named for sure. This receptor has the CDR3 CASSETAYSNQPQHF. The nucleotide sequence reads TGCGCCAGCAGTGAAACGGCTTATAGCAATCAGCCCCAGCATTTT.